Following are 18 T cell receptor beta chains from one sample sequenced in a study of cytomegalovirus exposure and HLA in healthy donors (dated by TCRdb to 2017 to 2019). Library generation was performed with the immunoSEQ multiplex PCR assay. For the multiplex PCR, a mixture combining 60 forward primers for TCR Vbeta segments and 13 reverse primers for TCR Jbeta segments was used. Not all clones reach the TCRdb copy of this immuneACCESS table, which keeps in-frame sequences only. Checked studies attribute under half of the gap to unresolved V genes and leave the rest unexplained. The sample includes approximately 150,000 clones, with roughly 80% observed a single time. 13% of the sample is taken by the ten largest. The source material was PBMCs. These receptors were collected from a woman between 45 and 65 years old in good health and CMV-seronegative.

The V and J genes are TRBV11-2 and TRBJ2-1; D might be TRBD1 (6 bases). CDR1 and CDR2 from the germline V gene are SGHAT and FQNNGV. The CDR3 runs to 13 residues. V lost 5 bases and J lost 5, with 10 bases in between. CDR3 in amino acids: CASSPGHNNEQFF. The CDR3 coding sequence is TGTGCCAGCAGCCCGGGACACAACAATGAGCAGTTCTTC. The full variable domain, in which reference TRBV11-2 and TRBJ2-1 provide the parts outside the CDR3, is EAGVAQSPRYKIIEKRQSVAFWCNPISGHATLYWYQQILGQGPKLLIQFQNNGVVDDSQLPKDRFSAERLKGVDSTLKIQPAKLEDSAVYLCASSPGHNNEQFFGPGTRLTVL.

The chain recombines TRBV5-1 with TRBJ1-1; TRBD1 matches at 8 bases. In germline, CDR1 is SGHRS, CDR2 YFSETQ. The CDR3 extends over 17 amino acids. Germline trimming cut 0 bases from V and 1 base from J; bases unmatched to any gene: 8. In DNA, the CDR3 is TGCGCCAGCAGCTTGGGAATTCGGGGGACAGGGAACACTGAAGCTTTCTTT. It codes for CASSLGIRGTGNTEAFF.

As DNA, the CDR3 is TGTGCCATCAGTACCGGGACAGGGTCCGGGAACACTGAAGCTTTCTTT. Its protein product is CAISTGTGSGNTEAFF. The chain is built from TRBV10-3 and TRBJ1-1; 9 bases are shared with TRBD1. The CDR3 sequence is 16 residues long. The V gene end was trimmed by 5 bases and the J gene end by 1 base; junction bases not matched to a gene: 8. From germline, CDR1 is ENHRY and CDR2 SYGVKD.

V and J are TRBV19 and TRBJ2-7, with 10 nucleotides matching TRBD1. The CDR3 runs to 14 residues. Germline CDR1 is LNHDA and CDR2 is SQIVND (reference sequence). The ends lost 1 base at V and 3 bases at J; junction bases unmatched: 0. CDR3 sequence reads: CASSIGTGGYEQYF. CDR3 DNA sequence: TGTGCCAGTAGTATAGGGACAGGGGGCTACGAGCAGTACTTC.

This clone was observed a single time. CDR3 loop: CASSANRAEQYF. CDR3 bases: TGTGCCAGCAGTGCTAACAGGGCCGAGCAGTACTTC. This chain joins TRBV6-1 and TRBJ2-5, with D maybe TRBD1 (6 bases). The assigned J gene may be wrong: the sequence end matches TRBJ2-7 better. The germline V gene encodes CDR1 MNHNS and CDR2 SASEGT. The CDR3 has 12 residues.

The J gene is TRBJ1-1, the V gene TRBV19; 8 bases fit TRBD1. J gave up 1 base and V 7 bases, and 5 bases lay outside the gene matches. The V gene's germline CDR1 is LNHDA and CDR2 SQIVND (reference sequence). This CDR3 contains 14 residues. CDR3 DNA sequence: TGTGCCAGTACCCCGGGACAGGAGAACACTGAAGCTTTCTTT. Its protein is CASTPGQENTEAFF.

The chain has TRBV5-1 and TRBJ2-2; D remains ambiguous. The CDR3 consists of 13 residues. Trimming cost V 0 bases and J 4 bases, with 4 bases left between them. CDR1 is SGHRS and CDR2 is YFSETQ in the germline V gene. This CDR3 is CASSLGATGELFF. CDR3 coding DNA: TGCGCCAGCAGCTTGGGAGCCACCGGGGAGCTGTTTTTT.

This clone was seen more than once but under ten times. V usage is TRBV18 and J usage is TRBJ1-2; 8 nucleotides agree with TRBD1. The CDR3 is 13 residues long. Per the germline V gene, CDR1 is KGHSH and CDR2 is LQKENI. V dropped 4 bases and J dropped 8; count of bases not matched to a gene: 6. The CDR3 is CASSQAGGDGYTF. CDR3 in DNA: TGTGCCAGCTCACAGGCAGGGGGCGACGGCTACACCTTC.

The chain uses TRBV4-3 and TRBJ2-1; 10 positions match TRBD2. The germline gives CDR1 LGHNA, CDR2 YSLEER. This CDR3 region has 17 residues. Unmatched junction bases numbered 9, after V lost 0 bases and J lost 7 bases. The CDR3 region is CASSQDYSGGLWNEQFF. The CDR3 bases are TGCGCCAGCAGCCAAGATTATAGCGGGGGGCTATGGAATGAGCAGTTCTTC.

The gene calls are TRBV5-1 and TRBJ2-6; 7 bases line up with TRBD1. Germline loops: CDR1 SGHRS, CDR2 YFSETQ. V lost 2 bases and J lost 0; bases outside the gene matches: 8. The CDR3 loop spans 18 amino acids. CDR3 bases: TGCGCCAGCAGCTTAGGGGGCACCCCGAGCTCTGGGGCCAACGTCCTGACTTTC. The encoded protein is CASSLGGTPSSGANVLTF.

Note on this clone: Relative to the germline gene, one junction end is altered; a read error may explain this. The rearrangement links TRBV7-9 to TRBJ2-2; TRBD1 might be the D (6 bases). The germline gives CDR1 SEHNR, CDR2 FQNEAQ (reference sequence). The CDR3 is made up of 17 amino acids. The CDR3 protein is CSSSLGPRDKNTGELFF. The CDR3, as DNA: TGTTCCAGCAGCTTAGGTCCCCGGGACAAAAACACCGGGGAGCTGTTTTTT. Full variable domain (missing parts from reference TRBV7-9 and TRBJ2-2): DTGVSQNPRHKITKRGQNVTFRCDPISEHNRLYWYRQTLGQGPEFLTYFQNEAQLEKSRLLSDRFSAERPKGSFSTLEIQRTEQGDSAMYLCSSSLGPRDKNTGELFFGEGSRLTVL.

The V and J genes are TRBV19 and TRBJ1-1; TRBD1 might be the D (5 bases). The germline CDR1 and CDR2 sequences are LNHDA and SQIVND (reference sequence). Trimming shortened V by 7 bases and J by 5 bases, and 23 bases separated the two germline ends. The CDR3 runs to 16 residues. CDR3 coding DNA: TGTGCCAGTAAAGCCGGGACGGTCCCCGGGAGGACTGAAGCTTTCTTT. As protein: CASKAGTVPGRTEAFF.

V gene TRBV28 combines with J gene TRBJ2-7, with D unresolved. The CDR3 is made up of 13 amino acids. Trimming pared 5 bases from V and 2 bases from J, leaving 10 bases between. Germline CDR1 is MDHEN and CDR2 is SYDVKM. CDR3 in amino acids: CASSKKPAYEQYF. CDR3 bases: TGTGCCAGCAGTAAGAAGCCCGCCTACGAGCAGTACTTC.

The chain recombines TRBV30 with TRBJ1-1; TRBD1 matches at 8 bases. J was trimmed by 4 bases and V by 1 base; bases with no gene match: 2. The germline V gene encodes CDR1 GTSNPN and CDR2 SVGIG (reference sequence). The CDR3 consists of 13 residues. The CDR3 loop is CAWSGRGPTEAFF. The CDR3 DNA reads TGTGCCTGGAGTGGCAGGGGGCCCACTGAAGCTTTCTTT.

The CDR3 spells CASSFNRQGLSPQHF. DNA for the CDR3: TGTGCCAGCAGTTTTAATAGACAGGGGCTCTCTCCCCAGCATTTT. The V call is TRBV28, the J call TRBJ1-5; 8 bases match TRBD1. The CDR3 spans 15 residues. Germline CDR1 reads MDHEN; CDR2 reads SYDVKM. The V gene end was trimmed by 3 bases and the J gene end by 10 bases; junction bases not matched to a gene: 11.

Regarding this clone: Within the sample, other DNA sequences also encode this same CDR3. The CDR3 is CASSFRGQETQYF. In nucleotides, the CDR3 is TGTGCCAGCAGTTTTCGGGGGCAAGAGACCCAGTACTTC. The chain combines TRBV27 with TRBJ2-5; D perhaps matches TRBD2 (6 bases). The V gene lost 3 bases and the J gene lost 2 bases, with 7 bases spanning the gap. The CDR3 totals 13 residues. The V gene's germline CDR1 is MNHEY and CDR2 SMNVEV (reference sequence).

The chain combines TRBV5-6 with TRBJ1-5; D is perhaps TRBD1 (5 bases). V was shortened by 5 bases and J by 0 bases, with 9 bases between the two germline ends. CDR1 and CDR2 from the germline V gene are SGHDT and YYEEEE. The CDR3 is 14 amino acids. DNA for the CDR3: TGTGCCAGCAGGAGACAGTATAGCAATCAGCCCCAGCATTTT. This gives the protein CASRRQYSNQPQHF.

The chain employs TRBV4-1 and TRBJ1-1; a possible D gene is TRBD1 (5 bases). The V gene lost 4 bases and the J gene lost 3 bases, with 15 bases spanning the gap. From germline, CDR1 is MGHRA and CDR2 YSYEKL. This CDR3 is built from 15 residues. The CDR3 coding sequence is TGCGCCAGCAGCCCGGGACTGTGGGGGGACACTGAAGCTTTCTTT. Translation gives CASSPGLWGDTEAFF.